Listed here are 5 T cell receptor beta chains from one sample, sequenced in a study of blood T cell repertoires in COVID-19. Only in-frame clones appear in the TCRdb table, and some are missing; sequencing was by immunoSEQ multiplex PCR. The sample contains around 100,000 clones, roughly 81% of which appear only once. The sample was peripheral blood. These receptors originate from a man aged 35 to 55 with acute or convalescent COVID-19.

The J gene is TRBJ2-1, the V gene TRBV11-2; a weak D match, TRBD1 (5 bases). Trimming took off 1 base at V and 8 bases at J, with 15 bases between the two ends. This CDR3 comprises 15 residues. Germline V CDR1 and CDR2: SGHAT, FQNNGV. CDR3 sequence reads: CASSLVWTPNHEQFF. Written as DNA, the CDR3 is TGTGCCAGCAGCTTAGTCTGGACACCTAACCATGAGCAGTTCTTC.

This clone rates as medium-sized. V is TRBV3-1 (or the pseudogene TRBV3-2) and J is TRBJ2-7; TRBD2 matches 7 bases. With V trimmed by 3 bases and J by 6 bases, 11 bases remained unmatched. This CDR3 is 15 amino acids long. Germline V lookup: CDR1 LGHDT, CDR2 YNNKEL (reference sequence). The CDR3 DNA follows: TGTGCCAGCAGCCAGTCGGCAGGGAGGGCGGGCGAGCAGTACTTC. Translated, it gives CASSQSAGRAGEQYF.

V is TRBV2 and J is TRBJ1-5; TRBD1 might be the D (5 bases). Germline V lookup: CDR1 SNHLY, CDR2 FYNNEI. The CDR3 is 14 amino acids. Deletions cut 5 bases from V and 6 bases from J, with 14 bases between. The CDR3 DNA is TGTGCCAGCAGTTCACAGACCGGGGGTCAGCCCCAGCATTTT. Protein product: CASSSQTGGQPQHF.

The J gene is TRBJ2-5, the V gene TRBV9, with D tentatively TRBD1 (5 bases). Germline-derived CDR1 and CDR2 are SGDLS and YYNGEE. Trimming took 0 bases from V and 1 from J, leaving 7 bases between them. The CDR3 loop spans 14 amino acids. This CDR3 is CASSVDDSQETQYF. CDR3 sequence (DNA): TGTGCCAGCAGCGTAGATGACAGCCAAGAGACCCAGTACTTC.

In nucleotides, the CDR3 is TGCGCCAGCAGCCCGGGACAGGGGCTCTCCTACGAGCAGTACTTC. Protein: CASSPGQGLSYEQYF. The rearrangement links TRBV5-1 to TRBJ2-7, with 10 bases that match TRBD1. V shed 4 bases, J shed 0 bases, and the junction held 4 bases outside the gene matches. This CDR3 has 15 residues. The germline V gene encodes CDR1 SGHRS and CDR2 YFSETQ. Using reference TRBV5-1 and TRBJ2-7 for the parts outside the CDR3, the full variable domain is KAGVTQTPRYLIKTRGQQVTLSCSPISGHRSVSWYQQTPGQGLQFLFEYFSETQRNKGNFPGRFSGRQFSNSRSEMNVSTLELGDSALYLCASSPGQGLSYEQYFGPGTRLTVT.